This entry lists 18 T cell receptor beta chains sequenced from one sample in a study of cytomegalovirus exposure and HLA in healthy donors. It was with 60 Vbeta and 13 Jbeta primers that the PCR ran. The method was immunoSEQ multiplex PCR; TCRdb's version includes in-frame clones alone and lacks a portion of them. The table lists 120,000 to 150,000 clones, almost 80% of them singletons, with roughly 0.7% in the top ten. Sequenced sample: PBMCs. The receptor set was obtained from a male donor in good health and CMV-seronegative.

The gene calls are TRBV10-3 and TRBJ1-1; TRBD1 aligns across 7 bases. The CDR3 covers 15 residues. J gave up 5 bases and V 7 bases, and 13 bases lay outside the gene matches. Germline CDR1 is ENHRY and CDR2 is SYGVKD. CDR3 protein: CAIKGRQGGETEAFF. The CDR3 bases are TGTGCCATCAAGGGTCGGCAGGGGGGCGAGACTGAAGCTTTCTTT.

The rearrangement links TRBV30 to TRBJ1-1; 8 positions agree with TRBD1. The CDR3 is 14 amino acids. Germline V gene sequence: CDR1 GTSNPN, CDR2 SVGIG (reference sequence). V was pared by 0 bases and J by 5 bases, with 5 bases of the junction left unmatched. The CDR3 bases are TGTGCCTGGAGTGTGGGGCAGGGGGCAACTGAAGCTTTCTTT. Translation: CAWSVGQGATEAFF.

This chain uses TRBV6-6 with TRBJ2-2; the D gene is possibly TRBD2 (6 bases). V gave up 2 bases and J gave up 1 base, with 11 bases separating them. The germline V gene has CDR1 MNHNY and CDR2 SVGAGI (reference sequence). The CDR3 extends over 16 amino acids. CDR3 region: CASSYNVGGNTGELFF. As DNA, the CDR3 is TGTGCCAGCAGTTACAATGTCGGGGGGAACACCGGGGAGCTGTTTTTT.

This sequence joins TRBV21-1 and TRBJ2-7; the table's D call, TRBD1, was not checked against the DNA. TRBV21-1 is termed a pseudogene. The CDR3 contains 15 residues. Here the CDR3 reads CASSNRTGTSGEQYF. Here the CDR3 DNA reads TGTGCCAGCAGCAACCGGACAGGGACCTCTGGGGAGCAGTACTTC.

The chain links TRBV19 to TRBJ1-6, with D possibly TRBD1 on 5 matching bases. CDR3 length equals 13 residues. Germline V gene lookup returns CDR1 LNHDA and CDR2 SQIVND (reference sequence). The V end lost 10 bases, the J end lost 7 bases, and 14 bases lay between the germline ends. The CDR3, as DNA: TGTGCCATCGGTCAGGGTGGGAATTCACCCCTCCACTTT. This translates into CAIGQGGNSPLHF.

The rearrangement links TRBV9 to TRBJ2-1; a possible D gene is TRBD2 (5 bases). Trimming removed 0 bases at V and 1 base at J, with 8 bases between. The CDR3 extends over 15 amino acids. Germline assignment: CDR1 SGDLS and CDR2 YYNGEE. The CDR3 DNA sequence: TGTGCCAGCAGCGTAGAAGCGGCGTCCTACAATGAGCAGTTCTTC. Translated, it gives CASSVEAASYNEQFF.

The V and J genes are TRBV7-9 and TRBJ2-7; D call uncertain. The CDR3 contains 14 residues. The V gene's germline CDR1 is SEHNR and CDR2 FQNEAQ (reference sequence). V was clipped by 7 bases and J by 5 bases, with 18 bases between them. CDR3 bases: TGTGCCAGCACCATGAACACCCTTTACGACGAGCAGTACTTC. Translating it yields CASTMNTLYDEQYF. The entire variable domain, with the rest obtained from reference TRBV7-9 and TRBJ2-7, is as follows: DTGVSQNPRHKITKRGQNVTFRCDPISEHNRLYWYRQTLGQGPEFLTYFQNEAQLEKSRLLSDRFSAERPKGSFSTLEIQRTEQGDSAMYLCASTMNTLYDEQYFGPGTRLTVT.

This chain joins TRBV9 and TRBJ1-2; 8 bases line up with TRBD1. With V trimmed by 4 bases and J by 2 bases, 7 bases remained unmatched. The CDR3 totals 15 residues. Germline V gene lookup returns CDR1 SGDLS and CDR2 YYNGEE. The CDR3 spells CASSSKQGGNYGYTF. In DNA form, the CDR3 reads TGTGCCAGCAGCAGCAAACAGGGGGGAAACTATGGCTACACCTTC.

V and J are TRBV21-1 and TRBJ2-3; TRBD1, the table's D call, lacks a check against the DNA. TRBV21-1 is reported as a pseudogene. The CDR3 is 17 residues long. In nucleotides, the CDR3 is TGTGCCAGCAGCAAAGCGGAGGACAGGGGGAGCACAGATACGCAGTATTTT. Protein sequence: CASSKAEDRGSTDTQYF.

This chain joins TRBV7-2 and TRBJ1-1; D may be TRBD1 (5 bases). Trimming pared 5 bases from V and 1 base from J, leaving 8 bases between. Germline V gene data show CDR1 as SGHTA and CDR2 as FQGNSA. The CDR3 consists of 13 residues. In DNA form, the CDR3 reads TGTGCCAGCAGCCTACAGGAGAACACTGAAGCTTTCTTT. This translates into CASSLQENTEAFF.

The V and J genes are TRBV5-1 and TRBJ1-1; TRBD1 aligns across 10 bases. CDR1 is SGHRS and CDR2 is YFSETQ in the germline V gene. V shed 4 bases and J 2 bases; nucleotides not matched to a gene: 5. The CDR3 contains 15 residues. Here the CDR3 DNA reads TGCGCCAGCAGCCCTGGGACAGGGGAAAACACTGAAGCTTTCTTT. Translated: CASSPGTGENTEAFF.

The CDR3 DNA is TGTGCCAGCACCCCCCCGGAGAACTATGGCTACACCTTC. It specifies CASTPPENYGYTF. This chain joins TRBV2 and TRBJ1-2; D is unresolved. With 7 bases removed from V and 2 bases from J, the gap between germline ends came to 11 bases. Germline CDR1 SNHLY, CDR2 FYNNEI. This CDR3 has 13 amino acids.

The chain carries TRBV11-1 and TRBJ1-1; tentatively, D is TRBD1 (6 bases). Between the trimmed V and J ends, which lost 9 bases and 1 base, there was a span of 21 bases. CDR1 and CDR2 from the germline V gene are SGHAT and FQDESV (reference sequence). CDR3 length: 16 amino acids. The chain's CDR3 is CASQGLAKGENTEAFF. The CDR3 bases are TGTGCCAGTCAGGGGCTGGCAAAGGGTGAGAACACTGAAGCTTTCTTT.

The V and J genes are TRBV5-1 and TRBJ2-3, with D uncertain. Trimming pared 5 bases from V and 2 bases from J, leaving 21 bases between. This CDR3 comprises 17 residues. The V gene's germline CDR1 is SGHRS and CDR2 YFSETQ. The DNA of the CDR3 is TGCGCCAGCAGACCGTCTCTAGGAGCCCCCCACACAGATACGCAGTATTTT. It is translated as CASRPSLGAPHTDTQYF.

The V call is TRBV27, the J call TRBJ1-2; D is unclear. Trimming left V 3 bases short and J 5 bases short, with 13 bases between. This CDR3 has 14 residues. The germline V gene encodes CDR1 MNHEY and CDR2 SMNVEV (reference sequence). The CDR3 region is CASSFRGRDYGYTF. The CDR3 region has the DNA TGTGCCAGCAGTTTTCGAGGGAGGGATTATGGCTACACCTTC.

The chain employs TRBV7-8 and TRBJ1-1; D remains ambiguous. V lost 1 base, J lost 2 bases, and 11 bases lay in between. Per germline, CDR1 SGHVS and CDR2 FQNEAQ. The CDR3 spans 15 residues. CDR3 nucleotide sequence: TGTGCCAGCAGCTTAGAGGTGACATATAACACTGAAGCTTTCTTT. It codes for CASSLEVTYNTEAFF.

This chain uses TRBV7-9 with TRBJ1-2; D unclear. The length of the CDR3 is 15 residues. V lost 1 base and J 2 bases, leaving 11 bases between the germline ends. The germline gives CDR1 SEHNR, CDR2 FQNEAQ (reference sequence). The CDR3: CASSLESLPNYGYTF. CDR3 nucleotide sequence: TGTGCCAGCAGCTTAGAGAGCCTCCCGAACTATGGCTACACCTTC.

This clone was recorded a few times. CDR3 bases: TGTGCCAGCAGTTCGCCCGACAGGTCAGTGGGCTATGGCTACACCTTC. It specifies CASSSPDRSVGYGYTF. The gene calls are TRBV27 and TRBJ1-2; D possibly corresponds to TRBD1 (6 bases). The CDR3 has 16 residues. From germline, CDR1 is MNHEY and CDR2 SMNVEV (reference sequence). Trimming took off 4 bases at V and 4 bases at J, with 19 bases between the two ends.